This TCR beta chain was captured in a study of blood T cell repertoires in COVID-19. Study-wide background: Acute and convalescent COVID-19 samples came from the United States, Italy and Spain. T cells, B-cell-depleted T cells, or PBMCs supplied cDNA or gDNA.

In the source study's methods: Reference gene primer amplification in the assay estimated nucleated cell counts. Only in-frame clones appear in the TCRdb table, and some are missing; sequencing was by immunoSEQ multiplex PCR. V and J calls and clone size are as listed in that table; D and trimming were resolved from the DNA. Of some 200,000 clones in the sample, about 86% were seen once. J was trimmed by 4 bases and V by 5 bases; bases with no gene match: 5. CDR1 and CDR2 from the germline V gene are MNHNY and SVGAGI (reference sequence). The CDR3 is 15 amino acids. This clone occurred a few times. V and J are TRBV6-6 and TRBJ1-4, with TRBD1 identical over 9 bases. The TCR was taken from a woman between 70 and 85 years old with acute or convalescent COVID-19. Sequencing input: peripheral blood. The CDR3 region has the DNA TGTGCCAGCAGTACCGGGACAGGGTATAATGAAAAACTGTTTTTT. Encoded protein: CASSTGTGYNEKLFF.